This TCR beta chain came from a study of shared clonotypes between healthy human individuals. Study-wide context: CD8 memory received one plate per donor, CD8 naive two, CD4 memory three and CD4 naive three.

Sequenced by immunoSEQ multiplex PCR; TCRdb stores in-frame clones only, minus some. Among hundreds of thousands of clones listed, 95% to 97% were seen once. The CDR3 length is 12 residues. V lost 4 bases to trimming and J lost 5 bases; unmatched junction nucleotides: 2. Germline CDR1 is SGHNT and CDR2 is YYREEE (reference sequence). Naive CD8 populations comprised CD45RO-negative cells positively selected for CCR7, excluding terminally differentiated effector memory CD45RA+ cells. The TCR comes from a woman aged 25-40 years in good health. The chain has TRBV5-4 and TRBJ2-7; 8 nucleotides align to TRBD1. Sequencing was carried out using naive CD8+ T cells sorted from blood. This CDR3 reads CASSADRDEQYF. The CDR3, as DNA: TGTGCCAGCAGCGCGGACAGGGACGAGCAGTACTTC.